The clone carrying this T cell receptor (beta chain) has only a few counts. Germline CDR1 reads SGHTA; CDR2 reads FQGNSA. Trimming took 1 base from V and 6 from J, leaving 12 bases between them. The CDR3 loop spans 15 amino acids. TCRdb called the RT-PCR reads again in MiXCR, with one record for every CDR3 protein. The top ten clones hold roughly 3.9% of a sample with 550,000 to 750,000 distinct CDR3 sequences, approximately 15% of them seen once. The genes are TRBV7-2 and TRBJ2-2; TRBD2 might be the D (5 bases). This TCR was sampled from a female donor in good health, serving as a healthy control. The sample taken for sequencing was memory CD4+ T cells from blood. CDR3 in amino acids: CASSLVGSSAGELFF. The CDR3 DNA sequence: TGTGCCAGCAGCTTAGTAGGGAGCAGTGCCGGGGAGCTGTTTTTT.